This TCR beta chain derives from a study of cytotoxic CD8 clonotypes in ibrutinib-treated CLL. As for the study in general: Across the patients, roughly 10 were relapsed/refractory, about 15 treatment-naive and roughly 18 IGHV unmutated. Response sampling occurred after a median 12 months of treatment (range 6 to 36). Samples yielded averages of some 240,000 productive templates and approximately 86,000 productive rearrangements.

Regarding this clone: Its specificity is unknown.

General study results and limits: Public clonotypes, found uncommonly, either contracted or stayed stable on treatment.

V lost 5 bases, J lost 3 bases, and 9 bases stayed unmatched. The CDR3 runs 16 residues. Looked up from germline, CDR1 is LNHDA and CDR2 is SQIVND (reference sequence). Profiling relied on immunoSEQ multiplex PCR, and the TCRdb table lists in-frame clones only, not all of them. The profile covers over 9,000 clones, with around 80% appearing a single time and approximately 22% taken by the ten largest. The rearrangement uses TRBV19 and TRBJ2-3, with 9 nucleotides matching TRBD1. The receptor was derived from a human donor with chronic lymphocytic leukemia. The sequences come from PBMCs, collected at disease progression, from a patient treated with ibrutinib. The CDR3 protein is CASSSSGTGWTDTQYF. In nucleotides, the CDR3 is TGTGCCAGTAGTTCCTCGGGGACAGGGTGGACAGATACGCAGTATTTT.